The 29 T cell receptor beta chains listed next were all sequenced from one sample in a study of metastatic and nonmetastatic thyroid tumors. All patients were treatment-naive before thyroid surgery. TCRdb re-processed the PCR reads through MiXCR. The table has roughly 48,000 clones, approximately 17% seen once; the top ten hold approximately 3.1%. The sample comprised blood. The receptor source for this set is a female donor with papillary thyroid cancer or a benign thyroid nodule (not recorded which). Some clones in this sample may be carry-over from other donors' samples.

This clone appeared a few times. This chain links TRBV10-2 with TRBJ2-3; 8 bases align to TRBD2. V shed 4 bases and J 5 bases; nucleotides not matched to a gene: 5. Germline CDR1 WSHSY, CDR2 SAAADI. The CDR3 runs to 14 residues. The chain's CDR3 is CASSVTSGIDTQYF. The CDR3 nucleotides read TGCGCCAGCAGTGTAACTAGCGGCATAGATACGCAGTATTTT.

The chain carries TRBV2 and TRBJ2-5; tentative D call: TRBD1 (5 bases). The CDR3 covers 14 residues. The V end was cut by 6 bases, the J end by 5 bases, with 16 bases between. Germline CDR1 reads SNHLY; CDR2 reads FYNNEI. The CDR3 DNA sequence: TGTGCCAGCAGGATTGACAGAACCCCGGAGACCCAGTACTTC. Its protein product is CASRIDRTPETQYF.

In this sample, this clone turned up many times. CDR3 sequence (DNA): TGTGCCAGCAGTTATTTTATGGGCGTGGTGACAGATGTCTACGAGCAGTACTTC. Protein product: CASSYFMGVVTDVYEQYF. V and J are TRBV2 and TRBJ2-7, with D possibly TRBD1 on 5 matching bases. Per the germline V gene, CDR1 is SNHLY and CDR2 is FYNNEI. CDR3 length: 18 amino acids. V dropped 5 bases and J dropped 3 bases, with 26 bases sitting between them.

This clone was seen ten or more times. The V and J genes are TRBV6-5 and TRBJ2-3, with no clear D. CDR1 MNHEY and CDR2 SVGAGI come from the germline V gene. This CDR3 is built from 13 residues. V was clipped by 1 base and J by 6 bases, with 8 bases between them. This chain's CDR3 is CASSYYSADTQYF. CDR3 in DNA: TGTGCCAGCAGTTACTATAGTGCGGATACGCAGTATTTT.

CDR3 nucleotide sequence: TGCGCCAGCAGTCCAAGGAAAGGGGACCAAGAGACCCAGTACTTC. Amino acids: CASSPRKGDQETQYF. The rearrangement joins TRBV10-1 to TRBJ2-5, with TRBD1 as a possible D gene (5 bases). Germline CDR1 WNHNN, CDR2 SYGVQD (reference sequence). The CDR3 extends over 15 amino acids. V lost 5 bases, J lost 0 bases, and 13 bases lay in between.

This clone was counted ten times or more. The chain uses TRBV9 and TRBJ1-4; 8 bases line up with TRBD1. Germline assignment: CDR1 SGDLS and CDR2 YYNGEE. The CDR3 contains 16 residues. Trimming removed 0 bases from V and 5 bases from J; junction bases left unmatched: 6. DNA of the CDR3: TGTGCCAGCAGCGTAGGCGCAGGGGGCCTCAATGAAAAACTGTTTTTT. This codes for CASSVGAGGLNEKLFF.

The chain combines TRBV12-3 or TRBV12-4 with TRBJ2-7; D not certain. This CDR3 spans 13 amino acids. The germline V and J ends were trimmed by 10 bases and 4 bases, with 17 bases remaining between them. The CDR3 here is CAIRRVQLYEQYF. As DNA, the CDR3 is TGTGCCATCAGGCGTGTACAGTTATACGAGCAGTACTTC.

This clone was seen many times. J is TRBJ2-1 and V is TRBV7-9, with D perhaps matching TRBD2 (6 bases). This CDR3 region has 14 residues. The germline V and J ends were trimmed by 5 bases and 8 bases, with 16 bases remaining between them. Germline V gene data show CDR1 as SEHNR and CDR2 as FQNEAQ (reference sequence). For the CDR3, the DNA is TGTGCCAGCAGCCGAACCGGGACTCGGGATGAGCAGTTCTTC. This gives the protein CASSRTGTRDEQFF.

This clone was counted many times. CDR3 protein: CASSLSRLSYEQYF. The CDR3 DNA is TGCGCCAGCAGCTTGAGCAGGTTATCCTACGAGCAGTACTTC. This sequence joins TRBV5-1 and TRBJ2-7; D is undetermined. The CDR3 totals 14 residues. V was clipped by 1 base and J by 1 base, with 9 bases between them. The germline CDR1 and CDR2 sequences are SGHRS and YFSETQ.

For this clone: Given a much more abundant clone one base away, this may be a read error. The CDR3 nucleotides read TGTGCCATCAGTTCATCCCCAGCGGGAGGGTACAATGAGCAGTTCTTC. It is translated as CAISSSPAGGYNEQFF. This chain connects TRBV27 to TRBJ2-1, with 10 bases fitting TRBD2. Germline V gives CDR1 MNHEY, CDR2 SMNVEV (reference sequence). This CDR3 is 16 amino acids long.

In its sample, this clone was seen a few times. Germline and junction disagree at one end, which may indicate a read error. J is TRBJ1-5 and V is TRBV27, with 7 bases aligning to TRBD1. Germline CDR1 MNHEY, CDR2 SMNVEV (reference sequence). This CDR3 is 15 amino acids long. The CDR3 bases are TGTGCCAACAGTCGGAAAGGGGGCTTCAATCAGCCCCAGCATTTT. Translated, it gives CANSRKGGFNQPQHF.

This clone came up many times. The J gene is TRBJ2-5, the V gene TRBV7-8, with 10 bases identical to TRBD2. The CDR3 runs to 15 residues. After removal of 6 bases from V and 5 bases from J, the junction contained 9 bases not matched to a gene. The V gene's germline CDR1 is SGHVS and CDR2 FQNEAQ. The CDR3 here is CASSRAAGGEETQYF. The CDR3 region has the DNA TGTGCCAGCAGTAGGGCAGCGGGAGGGGAGGAGACCCAGTACTTC.

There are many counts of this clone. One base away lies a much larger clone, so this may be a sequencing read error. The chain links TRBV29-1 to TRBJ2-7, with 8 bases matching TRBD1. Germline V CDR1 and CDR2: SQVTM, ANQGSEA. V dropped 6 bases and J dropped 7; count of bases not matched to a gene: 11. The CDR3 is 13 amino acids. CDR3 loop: CSVTGAGGEEQYF. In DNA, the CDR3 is TGCAGCGTCACCGGGGCAGGGGGCGAAGAGCAGTACTTC.

The CDR3 sequence is CSVFGQVDEKLFF. The CDR3 bases are TGCAGCGTTTTTGGGCAGGTGGACGAAAAACTGTTTTTT. V and J are TRBV29-1 and TRBJ1-4, with unresolved D. V shed 5 bases and J shed 8 bases, with 15 bases lying between them. Germline CDR1 is SQVTM and CDR2 is ANQGSEA. This CDR3 region has 13 residues.

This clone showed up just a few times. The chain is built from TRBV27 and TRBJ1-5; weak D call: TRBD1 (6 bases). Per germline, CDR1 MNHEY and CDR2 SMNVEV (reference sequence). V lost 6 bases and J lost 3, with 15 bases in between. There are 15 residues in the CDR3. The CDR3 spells CASRIWTENNQPQHF. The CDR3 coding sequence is TGTGCCAGCAGAATATGGACAGAAAACAATCAGCCCCAGCATTTT.

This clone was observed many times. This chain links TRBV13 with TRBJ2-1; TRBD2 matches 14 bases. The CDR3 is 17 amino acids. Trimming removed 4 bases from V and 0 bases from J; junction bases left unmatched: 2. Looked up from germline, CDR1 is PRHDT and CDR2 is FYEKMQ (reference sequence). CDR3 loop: CASSSGTSGSSYNEQFF. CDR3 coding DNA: TGTGCCAGCAGCTCGGGGACTAGCGGGAGCTCCTACAATGAGCAGTTCTTC.

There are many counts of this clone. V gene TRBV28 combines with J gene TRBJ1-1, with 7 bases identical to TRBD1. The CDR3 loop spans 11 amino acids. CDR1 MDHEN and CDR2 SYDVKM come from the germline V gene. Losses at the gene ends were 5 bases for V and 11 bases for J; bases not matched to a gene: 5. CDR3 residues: CASSTGQLAFF. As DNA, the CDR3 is TGTGCCAGCAGTACGGGACAGCTGGCTTTCTTT.

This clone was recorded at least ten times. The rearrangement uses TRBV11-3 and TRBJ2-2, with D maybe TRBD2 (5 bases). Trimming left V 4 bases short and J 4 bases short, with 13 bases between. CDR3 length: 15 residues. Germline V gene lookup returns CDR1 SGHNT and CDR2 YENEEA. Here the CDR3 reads CASSSRAESTGELFF. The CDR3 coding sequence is TGTGCCAGCAGCTCAAGAGCGGAAAGCACCGGGGAGCTGTTTTTT.

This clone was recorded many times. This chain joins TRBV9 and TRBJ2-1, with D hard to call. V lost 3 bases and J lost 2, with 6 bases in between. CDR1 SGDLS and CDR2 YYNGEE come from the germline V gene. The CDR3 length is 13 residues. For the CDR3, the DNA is TGTGCCAGCAGCGCCTTTACCTACAATGAGCAGTTCTTC. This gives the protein CASSAFTYNEQFF.

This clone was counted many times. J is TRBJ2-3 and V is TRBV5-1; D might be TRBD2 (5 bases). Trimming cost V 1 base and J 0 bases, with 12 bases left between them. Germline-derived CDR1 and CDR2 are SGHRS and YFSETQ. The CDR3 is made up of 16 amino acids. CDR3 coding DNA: TGCGCCAGCAGCTTGAGTCCCGGGGTTAGCACAGATACGCAGTATTTT. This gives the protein CASSLSPGVSTDTQYF.

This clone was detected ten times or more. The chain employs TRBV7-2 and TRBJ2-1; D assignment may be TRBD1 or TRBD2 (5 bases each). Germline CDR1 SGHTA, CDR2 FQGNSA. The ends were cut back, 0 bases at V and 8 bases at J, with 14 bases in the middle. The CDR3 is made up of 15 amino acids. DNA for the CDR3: TGTGCCAGCAGCTTAGCAGAACCCGGGGCCGATGAGCAGTTCTTC. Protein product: CASSLAEPGADEQFF.

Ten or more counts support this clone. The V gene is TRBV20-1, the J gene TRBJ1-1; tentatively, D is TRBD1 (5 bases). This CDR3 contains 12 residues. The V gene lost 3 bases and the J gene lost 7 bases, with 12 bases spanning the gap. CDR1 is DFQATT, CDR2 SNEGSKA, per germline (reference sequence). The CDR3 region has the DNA TGCAGTGCTAGTCAGGGAGGTTTTGAAGCTTTCTTT. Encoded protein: CSASQGGFEAFF.

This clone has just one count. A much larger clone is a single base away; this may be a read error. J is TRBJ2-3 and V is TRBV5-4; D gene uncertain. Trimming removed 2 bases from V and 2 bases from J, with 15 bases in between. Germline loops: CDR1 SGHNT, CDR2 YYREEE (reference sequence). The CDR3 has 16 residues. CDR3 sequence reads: CASSFGPAWITDTQYF. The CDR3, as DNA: TGTGCCAGCAGCTTTGGGCCAGCGTGGATCACAGATACGCAGTATTTT.

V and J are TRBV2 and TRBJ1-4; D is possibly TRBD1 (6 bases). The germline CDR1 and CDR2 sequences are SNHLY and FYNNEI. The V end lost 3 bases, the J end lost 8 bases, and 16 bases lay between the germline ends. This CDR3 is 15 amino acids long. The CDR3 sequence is CASSESLTGHEKLFF. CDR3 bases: TGTGCCAGCAGTGAGTCATTAACAGGGCACGAAAAACTGTTTTTT.

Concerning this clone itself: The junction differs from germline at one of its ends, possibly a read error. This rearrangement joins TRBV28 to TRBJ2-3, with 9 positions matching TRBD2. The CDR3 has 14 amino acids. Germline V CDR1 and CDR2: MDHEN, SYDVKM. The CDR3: CARNRGTSTYTQYF. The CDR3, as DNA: TGTGCCCGAAATCGGGGGACTAGCACATATACTCAGTATTTT.

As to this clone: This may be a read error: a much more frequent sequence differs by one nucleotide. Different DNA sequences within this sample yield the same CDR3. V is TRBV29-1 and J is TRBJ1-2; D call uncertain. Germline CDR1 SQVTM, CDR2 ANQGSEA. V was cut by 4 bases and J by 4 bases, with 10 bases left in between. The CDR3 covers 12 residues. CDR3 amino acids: CSVGGKVYGYTF. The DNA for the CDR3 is TGCAGCGTTGGTGGAAAAGTCTATGGCTACACCTTC.

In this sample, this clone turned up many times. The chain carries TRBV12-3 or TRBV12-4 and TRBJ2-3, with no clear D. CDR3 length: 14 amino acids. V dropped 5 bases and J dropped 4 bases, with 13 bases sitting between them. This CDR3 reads CASSPPSFADTQYF. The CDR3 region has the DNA TGTGCCAGCAGTCCTCCCAGTTTCGCAGATACGCAGTATTTT.

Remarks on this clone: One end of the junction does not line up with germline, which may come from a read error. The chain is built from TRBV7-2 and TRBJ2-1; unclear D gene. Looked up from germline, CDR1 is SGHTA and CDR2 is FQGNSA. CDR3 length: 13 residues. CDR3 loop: CASRVRSYNDQFF. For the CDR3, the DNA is TGTGCCAGCAGGGTTAGGTCCTACAATGATCAGTTCTTC.

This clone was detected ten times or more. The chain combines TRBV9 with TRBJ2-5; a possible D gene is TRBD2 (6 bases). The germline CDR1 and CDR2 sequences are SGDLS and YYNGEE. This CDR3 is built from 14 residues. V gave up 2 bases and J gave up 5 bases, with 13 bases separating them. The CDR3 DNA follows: TGTGCCAGCAGCGTGGAGGGCAAAGGGGAGACCCAGTACTTC. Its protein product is CASSVEGKGETQYF.